This T cell receptor beta chain derives from a study of blood T cell repertoires in COVID-19. Study at large: PBMCs, B-cell-depleted T cells, or T cells provided the cDNA or gDNA that made up the material.

Clones were read by immunoSEQ multiplex PCR, and TCRdb kept only the in-frame ones, dropping some. The repertoire holds hundreds of thousands of clones, with almost 90% as singletons. The study assigned cohorts using participant-reported clinical history. Germline values: CDR1 SGHNT, CDR2 YYREEE (reference sequence). Between the trimmed V and J ends, which lost 0 bases and 5 bases, there was a span of 9 bases. The CDR3 contains 15 residues. The source material was PBMCs or T cells enriched from blood (not recorded which). The chain recombines TRBV5-4 with TRBJ1-6; no clear D gene. The source of this sequence is a woman under 30 with acute COVID-19. The CDR3, as DNA: TGTGCCAGCAGCTTGGGGCCCGGGGATAATTCACCCCTCCACTTT. Amino acids: CASSLGPGDNSPLHF.